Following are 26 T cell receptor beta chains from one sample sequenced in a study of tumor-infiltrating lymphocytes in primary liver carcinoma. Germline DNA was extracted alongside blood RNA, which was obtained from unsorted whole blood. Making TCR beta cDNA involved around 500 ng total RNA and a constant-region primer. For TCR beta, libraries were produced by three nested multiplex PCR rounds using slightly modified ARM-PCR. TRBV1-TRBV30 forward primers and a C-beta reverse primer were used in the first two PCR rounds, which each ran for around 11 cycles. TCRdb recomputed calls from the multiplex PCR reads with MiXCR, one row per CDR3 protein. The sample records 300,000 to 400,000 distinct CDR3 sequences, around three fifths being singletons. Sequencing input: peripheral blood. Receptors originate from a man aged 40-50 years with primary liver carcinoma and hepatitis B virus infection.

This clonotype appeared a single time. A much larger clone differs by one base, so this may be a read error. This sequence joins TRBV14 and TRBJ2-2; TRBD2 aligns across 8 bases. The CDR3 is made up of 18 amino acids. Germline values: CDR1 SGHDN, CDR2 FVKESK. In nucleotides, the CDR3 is TGTGCCAGCAGCCAACTCCGGGGTAGCGGGATGAACACCGGGGAGATGTTTTTT. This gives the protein CASSQLRGSGMNTGEMFF.

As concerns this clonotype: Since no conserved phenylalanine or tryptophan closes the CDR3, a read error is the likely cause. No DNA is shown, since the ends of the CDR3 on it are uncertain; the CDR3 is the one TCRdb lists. Here the CDR3 reads CASSYPELNTEVFL. The chain recombines TRBV6-2 or TRBV6-3 with TRBJ1-1. The CDR3 numbers 14 amino acids, ends counted. Germline V lookup: CDR1 MNHEY, CDR2 SVGEGT.

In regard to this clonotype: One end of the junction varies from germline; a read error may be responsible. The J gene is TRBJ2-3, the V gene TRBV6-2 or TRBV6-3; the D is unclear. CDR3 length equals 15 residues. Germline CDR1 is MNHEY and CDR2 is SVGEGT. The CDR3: CVSSFLGRSTDTQYF. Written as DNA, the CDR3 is TGTGTCAGCAGTTTCTTAGGGCGGAGCACAGATACGCAGTATTTT.

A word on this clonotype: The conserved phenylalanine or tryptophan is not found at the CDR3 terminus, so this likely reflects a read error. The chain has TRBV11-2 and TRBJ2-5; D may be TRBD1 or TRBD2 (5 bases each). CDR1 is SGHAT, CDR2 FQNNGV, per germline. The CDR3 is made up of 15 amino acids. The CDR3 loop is CVSSWGPGRQETQYS. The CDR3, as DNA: TGTGTCAGCAGCTGGGGACCCGGACGTCAAGAGACCCAGTACTCC.

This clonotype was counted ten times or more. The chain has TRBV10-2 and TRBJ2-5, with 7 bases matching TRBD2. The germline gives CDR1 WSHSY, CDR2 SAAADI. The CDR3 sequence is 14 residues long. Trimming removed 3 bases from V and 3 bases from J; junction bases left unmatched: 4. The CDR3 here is CASSDAGVKETQYF. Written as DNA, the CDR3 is TGCGCCAGCAGTGATGCGGGAGTAAAAGAGACCCAGTACTTC.

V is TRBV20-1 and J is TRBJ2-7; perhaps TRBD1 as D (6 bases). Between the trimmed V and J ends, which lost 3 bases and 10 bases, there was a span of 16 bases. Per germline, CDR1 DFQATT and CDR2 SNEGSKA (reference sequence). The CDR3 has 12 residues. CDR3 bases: TGCAGTGCTAGGGCTGCGGACAGCCGTCAGTACTTC. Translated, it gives CSARAADSRQYF.

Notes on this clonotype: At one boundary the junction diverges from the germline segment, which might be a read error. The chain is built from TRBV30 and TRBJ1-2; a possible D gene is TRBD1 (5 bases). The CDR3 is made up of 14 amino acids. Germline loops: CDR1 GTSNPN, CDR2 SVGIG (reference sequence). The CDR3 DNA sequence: TGTGCCTGCAGTGGGGGGTCTTTTGGTGCGGGCTACACCTTC. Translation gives CACSGGSFGAGYTF.

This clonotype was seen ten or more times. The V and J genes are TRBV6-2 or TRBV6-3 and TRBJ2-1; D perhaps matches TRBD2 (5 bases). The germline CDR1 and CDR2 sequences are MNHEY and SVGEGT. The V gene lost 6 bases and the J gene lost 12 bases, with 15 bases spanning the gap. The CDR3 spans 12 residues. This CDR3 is CASSWELGWQFF. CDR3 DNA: TGTGCCAGCAGCTGGGAGTTGGGGTGGCAGTTCTTC.

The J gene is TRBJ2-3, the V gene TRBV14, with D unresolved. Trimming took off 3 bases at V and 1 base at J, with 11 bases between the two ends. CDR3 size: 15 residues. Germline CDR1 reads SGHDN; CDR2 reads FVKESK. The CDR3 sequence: CASSQRTPGTDTQYF. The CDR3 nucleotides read TGTGCCAGCAGCCAGAGGACCCCGGGCACAGATACGCAGTATTTT.

The CDR3 loop reads CASRRIGTGELFF. The CDR3 DNA sequence: TGTGCCAGCAGGCGAATTGGCACCGGGGAGCTGTTTTTT. The rearrangement uses TRBV11-2 and TRBJ2-2; D gene uncertain. Trimming took off 6 bases at V and 4 bases at J, with 9 bases between the two ends. CDR3 length: 13 residues. Per the germline V gene, CDR1 is SGHAT and CDR2 is FQNNGV.

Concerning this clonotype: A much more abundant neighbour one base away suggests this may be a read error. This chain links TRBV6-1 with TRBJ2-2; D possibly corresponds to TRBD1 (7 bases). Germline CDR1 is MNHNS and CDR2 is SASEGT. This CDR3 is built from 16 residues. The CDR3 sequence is CASSGPGQGGTVELFF. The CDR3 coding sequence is TGTGCCAGCAGCGGGCCAGGCCAGGGGGGCACCGTGGAGCTGTTTTTT.

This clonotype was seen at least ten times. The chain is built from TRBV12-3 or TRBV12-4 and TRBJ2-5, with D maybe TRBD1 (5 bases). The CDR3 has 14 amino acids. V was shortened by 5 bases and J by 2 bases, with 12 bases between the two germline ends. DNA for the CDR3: TGTGCCAGCAGTGATGACAGCCGACAAGAGACCCAGTACTTC. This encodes CASSDDSRQETQYF.

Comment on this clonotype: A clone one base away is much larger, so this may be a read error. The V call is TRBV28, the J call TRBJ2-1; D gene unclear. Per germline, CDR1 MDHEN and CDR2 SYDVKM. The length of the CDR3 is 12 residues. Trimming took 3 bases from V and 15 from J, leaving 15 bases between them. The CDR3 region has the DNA TGTGCCAGCAGTTTGCTATTGGCTTGGGTGTTCTTC. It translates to CASSLLLAWVFF.

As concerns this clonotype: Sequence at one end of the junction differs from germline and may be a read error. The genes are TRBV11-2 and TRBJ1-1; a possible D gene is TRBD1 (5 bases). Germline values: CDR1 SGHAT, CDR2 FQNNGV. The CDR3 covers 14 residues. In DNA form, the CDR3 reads TGTACCAGCAGCTACGACCCATTGGGGGTAGAAGCTCTCTTT. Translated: CTSSYDPLGVEALF.

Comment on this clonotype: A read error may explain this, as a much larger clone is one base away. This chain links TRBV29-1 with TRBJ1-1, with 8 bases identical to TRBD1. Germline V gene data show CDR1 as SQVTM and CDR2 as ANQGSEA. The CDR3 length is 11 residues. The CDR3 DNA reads TGCAGGGCCGAACAGGGGGGTGAAGCTTTCTTT. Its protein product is CRAEQGGEAFF.

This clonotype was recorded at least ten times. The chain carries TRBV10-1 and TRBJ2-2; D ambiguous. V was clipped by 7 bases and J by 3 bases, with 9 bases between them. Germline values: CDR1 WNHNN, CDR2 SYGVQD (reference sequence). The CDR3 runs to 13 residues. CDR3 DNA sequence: TGCGCCAGCAAAGCCCAGGACACCGGGGAGCTGTTTTTT. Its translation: CASKAQDTGELFF.

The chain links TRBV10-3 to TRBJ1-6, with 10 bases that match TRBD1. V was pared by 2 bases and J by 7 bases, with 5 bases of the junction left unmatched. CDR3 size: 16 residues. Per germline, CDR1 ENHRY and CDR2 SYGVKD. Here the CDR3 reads CAISERTGGPNSPLHF. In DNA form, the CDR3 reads TGTGCCATCAGTGAGAGGACAGGGGGACCGAATTCACCCCTCCACTTT.

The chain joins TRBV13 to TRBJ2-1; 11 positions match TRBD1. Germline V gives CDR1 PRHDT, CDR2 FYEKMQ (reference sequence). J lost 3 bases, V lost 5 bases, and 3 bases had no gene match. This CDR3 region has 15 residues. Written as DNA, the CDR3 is TGTGCCAGCAGCATCGGGACAGGGGGCTACAATGAGCAGTTCTTC. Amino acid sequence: CASSIGTGGYNEQFF.

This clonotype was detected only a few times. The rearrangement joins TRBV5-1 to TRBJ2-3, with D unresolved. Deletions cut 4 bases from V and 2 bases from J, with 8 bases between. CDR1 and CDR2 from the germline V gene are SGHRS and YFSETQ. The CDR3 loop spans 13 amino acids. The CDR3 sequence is CASSGSYTDTQYF. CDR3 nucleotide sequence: TGCGCCAGCAGCGGCTCTTACACAGATACGCAGTATTTT.

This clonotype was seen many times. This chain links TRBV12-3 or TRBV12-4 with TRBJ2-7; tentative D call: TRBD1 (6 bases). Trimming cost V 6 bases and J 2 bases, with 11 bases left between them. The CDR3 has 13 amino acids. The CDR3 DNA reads TGTGCCAGCAGGACGACAGGAACCTACGAGCAGTACTTC. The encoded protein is CASRTTGTYEQYF.

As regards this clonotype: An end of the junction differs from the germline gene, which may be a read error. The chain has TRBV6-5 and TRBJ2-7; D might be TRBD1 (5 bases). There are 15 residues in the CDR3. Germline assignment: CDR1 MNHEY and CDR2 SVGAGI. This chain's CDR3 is CSSSPSQGSGYEQYF. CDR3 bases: TGTTCCAGCAGCCCCTCCCAGGGTTCTGGTTATGAGCAGTACTTC.

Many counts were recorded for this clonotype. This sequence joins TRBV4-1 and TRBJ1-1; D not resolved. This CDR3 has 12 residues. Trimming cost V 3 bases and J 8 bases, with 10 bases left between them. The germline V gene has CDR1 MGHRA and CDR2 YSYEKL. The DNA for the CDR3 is TGCGCCAGCAGCCATACTAGGACGGAAGCTTTCTTT. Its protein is CASSHTRTEAFF.

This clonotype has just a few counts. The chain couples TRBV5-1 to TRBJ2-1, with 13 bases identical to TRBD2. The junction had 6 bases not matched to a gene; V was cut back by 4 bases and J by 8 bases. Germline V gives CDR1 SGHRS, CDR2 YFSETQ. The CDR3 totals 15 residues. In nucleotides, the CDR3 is TGCGCCAGCAGCCCGACTAGCGGGAGGATCGATGAGCAGTTCTTC. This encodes CASSPTSGRIDEQFF.

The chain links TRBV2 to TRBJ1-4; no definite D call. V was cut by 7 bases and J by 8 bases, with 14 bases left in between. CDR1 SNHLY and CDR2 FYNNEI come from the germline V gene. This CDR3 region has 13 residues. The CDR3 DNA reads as TGTGCCAGCATTGACGATTGGGGAGAAAAACTGTTTTTT. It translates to CASIDDWGEKLFF.

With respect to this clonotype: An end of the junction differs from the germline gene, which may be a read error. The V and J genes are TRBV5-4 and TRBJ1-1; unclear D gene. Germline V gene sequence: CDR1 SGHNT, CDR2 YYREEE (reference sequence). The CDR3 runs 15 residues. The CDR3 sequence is CANSLGGSLNTEAFF. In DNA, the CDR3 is TGTGCCAACAGCTTGGGTGGAAGCTTGAACACTGAAGCTTTCTTT.

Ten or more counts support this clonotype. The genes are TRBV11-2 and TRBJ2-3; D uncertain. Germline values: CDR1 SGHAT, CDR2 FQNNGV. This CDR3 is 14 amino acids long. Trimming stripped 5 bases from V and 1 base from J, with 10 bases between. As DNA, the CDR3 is TGTGCCAGCAGCCGAGAATGGGGCACAGATACGCAGTATTTT. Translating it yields CASSREWGTDTQYF.